This T cell receptor beta chain was recovered during a study of technical replicates of blood from a few donors. The germline CDR1 and CDR2 sequences are MDHEN and SYDVKM. J lost 5 bases, V lost 5 bases, and 4 bases had no gene match. The CDR3 is made up of 14 amino acids. Repertoires were generated with immunoSEQ multiplex PCR, while TCRdb's copy carries only in-frame clones and drops some. The sample holds around 57,000 clones, about 95% seen once. The V call is TRBV28, the J call TRBJ1-4; 8 nucleotides line up with TRBD1. The specimen sequenced was T cells isolated from PBMCs. The sequence was obtained from a human donor in good health. The CDR3 DNA reads TGTGCCAGCAGTCTCCGGACAGGGAATGAAAAACTGTTTTTT. Its protein is CASSLRTGNEKLFF.